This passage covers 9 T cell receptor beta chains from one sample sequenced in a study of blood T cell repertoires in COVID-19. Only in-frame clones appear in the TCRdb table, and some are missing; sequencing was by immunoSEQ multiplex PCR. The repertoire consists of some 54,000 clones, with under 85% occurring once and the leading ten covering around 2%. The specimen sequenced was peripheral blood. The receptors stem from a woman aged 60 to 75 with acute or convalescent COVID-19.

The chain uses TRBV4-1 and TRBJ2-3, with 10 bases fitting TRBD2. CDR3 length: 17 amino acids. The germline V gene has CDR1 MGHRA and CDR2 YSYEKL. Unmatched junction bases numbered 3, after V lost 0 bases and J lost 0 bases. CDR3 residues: CASSQDTLAGSTDTQYF. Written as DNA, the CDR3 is TGCGCCAGCAGCCAAGACACACTAGCGGGAAGCACAGATACGCAGTATTTT.

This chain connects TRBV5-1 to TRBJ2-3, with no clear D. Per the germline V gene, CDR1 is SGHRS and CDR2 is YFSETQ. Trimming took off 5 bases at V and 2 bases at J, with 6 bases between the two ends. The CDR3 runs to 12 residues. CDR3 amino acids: CASSLYTDTQYF. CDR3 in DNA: TGCGCCAGCAGTCTATACACAGATACGCAGTATTTT.

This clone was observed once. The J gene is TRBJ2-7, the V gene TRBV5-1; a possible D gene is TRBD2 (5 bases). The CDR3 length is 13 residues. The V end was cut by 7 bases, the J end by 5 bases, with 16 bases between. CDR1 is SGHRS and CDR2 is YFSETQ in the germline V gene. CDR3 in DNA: TGCGCCAGCGGACTTACCTCTTCCCACGAGCAGTACTTC. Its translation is CASGLTSSHEQYF.

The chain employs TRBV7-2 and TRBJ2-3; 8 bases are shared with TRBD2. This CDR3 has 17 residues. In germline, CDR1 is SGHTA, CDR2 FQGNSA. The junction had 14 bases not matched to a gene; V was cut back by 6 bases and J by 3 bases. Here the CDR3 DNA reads TGTGCCAGCAGTCTTTATATCGGGGGGGGCCTAACAGATACGCAGTATTTT. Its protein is CASSLYIGGGLTDTQYF.

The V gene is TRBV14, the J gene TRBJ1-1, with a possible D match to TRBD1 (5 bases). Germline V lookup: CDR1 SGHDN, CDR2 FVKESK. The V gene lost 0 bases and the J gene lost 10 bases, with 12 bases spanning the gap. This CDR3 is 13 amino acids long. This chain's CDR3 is CASSQDIYRRAFF. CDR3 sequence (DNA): TGTGCCAGCAGCCAAGATATTTACAGGCGAGCTTTCTTT.

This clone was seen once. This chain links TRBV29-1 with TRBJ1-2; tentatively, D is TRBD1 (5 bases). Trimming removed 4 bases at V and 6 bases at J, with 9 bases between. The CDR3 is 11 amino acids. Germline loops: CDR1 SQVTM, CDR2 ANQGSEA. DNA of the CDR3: TGCAGCGTTGGACAGTACCATGGCTACACCTTC. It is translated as CSVGQYHGYTF.

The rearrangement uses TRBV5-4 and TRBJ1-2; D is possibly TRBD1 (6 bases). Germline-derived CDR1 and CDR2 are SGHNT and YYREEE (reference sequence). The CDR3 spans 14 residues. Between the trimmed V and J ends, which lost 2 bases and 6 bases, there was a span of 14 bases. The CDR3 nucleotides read TGTGCCAGCAGCTTAGATGGGACAATCGATGGCTACACCTTC. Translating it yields CASSLDGTIDGYTF.

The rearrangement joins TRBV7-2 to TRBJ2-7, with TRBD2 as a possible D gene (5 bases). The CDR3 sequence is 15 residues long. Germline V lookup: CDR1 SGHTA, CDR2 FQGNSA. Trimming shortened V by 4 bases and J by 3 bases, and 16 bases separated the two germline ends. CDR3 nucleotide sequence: TGTGCCAGCAGCTCTTGGGAGTCGCCAAACTACGAGCAGTACTTC. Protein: CASSSWESPNYEQYF.

The CDR3 bases are TGTGCCAGCAGCCCCCGGACTGGGGAAAAGAACACTGAAGCTTTCTTT. Protein sequence: CASSPRTGEKNTEAFF. The chain has TRBV5-4 and TRBJ1-1; D unclear. Trimming removed 4 bases at V and 1 base at J, with 17 bases between. The CDR3 length is 16 residues. CDR1 and CDR2 (germline): SGHNT, YYREEE (reference sequence).